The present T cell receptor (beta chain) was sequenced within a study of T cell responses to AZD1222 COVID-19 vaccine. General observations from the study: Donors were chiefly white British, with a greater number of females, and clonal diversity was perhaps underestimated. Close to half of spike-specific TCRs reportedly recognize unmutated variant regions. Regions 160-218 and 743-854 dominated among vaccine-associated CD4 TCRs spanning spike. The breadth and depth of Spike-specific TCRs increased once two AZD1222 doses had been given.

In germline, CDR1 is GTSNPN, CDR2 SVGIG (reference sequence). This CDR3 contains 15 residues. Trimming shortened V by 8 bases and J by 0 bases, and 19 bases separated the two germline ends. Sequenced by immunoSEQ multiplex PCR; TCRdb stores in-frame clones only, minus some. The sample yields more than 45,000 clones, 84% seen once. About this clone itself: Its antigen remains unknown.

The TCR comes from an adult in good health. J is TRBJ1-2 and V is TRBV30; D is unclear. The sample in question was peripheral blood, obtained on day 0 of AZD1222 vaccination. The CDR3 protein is CARQTVREPNYGYTF. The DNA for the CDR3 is TGTGCCAGACAAACGGTGAGGGAACCTAACTATGGCTACACCTTC. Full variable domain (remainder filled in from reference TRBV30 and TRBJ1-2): SQTIHQWPATLVQPVGSPLSLECTVEGTSNPNLYWYRQAAGRGLQLLFYSVGIGQISSEVPQNLSASRPQDRQFILSSKKLLLSDSGFYLCARQTVREPNYGYTFGSGTRLTVV.